The present entry profiles one TCR beta chain with its context. This clone's antigen is unknown. No much larger clone is present one base from it, and per-base qualities are unavailable. V loses 4 bases at its end and J loses 5 bases; junction bases beyond the gene matches: 6. Via the germline V gene (reference sequence), CDR1 is LNHDA and CDR2 SQIVND. Counted from cysteine to phenylalanine, this CDR3 has 14 amino acids. The CDR3 DNA has 42 bases and is translated from base 1. Each collaborating institution followed its own protocols to collect whole blood in K2EDTA tubes. For TCRbeta analysis, collaborator samples were shipped as frozen whole blood, as isolated PBMCs, or as DNA extracted from either sample type. TCRbeta CDR3 regions were amplified from genomic DNA by means of the immunoSEQ Assay, a bias-controlled multiplex PCR. For the original study's pipeline: The number of nucleated cells in each sample was estimated from the amplification of reference gene primers within the assay. To quantify the absolute abundance of each unique TCRbeta CDR3 rearrangement, sequence reads were collapsed and filtered. For each sample, productive Simpson clonality was calculated as the square root of Simpson's diversity index over productive rearrangements. Not all clones reach the TCRdb copy of this immuneACCESS table, which keeps in-frame sequences only. Checked studies attribute under half of the gap to unresolved V genes and leave the rest unexplained. Clone size and the V and J calls come from that table; the DNA yielded D and trimming. Within this sample are more than 100,000 clones, with over 75% of them counted one time only. The ten biggest clones cover more than 15% of the sample.

The data originate from a study of blood T cell repertoires in COVID-19 (dated by TCRdb to 2019 to 2021). With respect to the entire study: The collaborator samples originated in the United States, Italy and Spain and spanned the acute and convalescent phases of COVID-19. Samples came from the ongoing ImmuneRACE study (first 160 participants) plus 1,254 subjects from 6 global collaborators. The repertoires were made available in a free public database intended to serve as a resource for research on the immune response to SARS-CoV-2. The material from the prospective study consisted of cDNA or gDNA derived from T cells, B-cell-depleted T cells, or PBMCs. The dataset comprised deeply sampled blood TCRbeta repertoires from subjects exposed to, actively infected with, or recovered from COVID-19. Nearly every sample came with metadata listing a de-identified subject ID, COVID-19 status, age in years and sex. Where HLA class I and class II types were available, the types were taken from metadata supplied by the sample provider, not from assay-based typing.

The research as a whole found: How much clinical and demographic metadata was included differed by source and by participant, and the metadata was provided uncurated.

Here the chain combines TRBV19 and TRBJ2-5; TRBD1 matches 8 bases in the middle. The sequence was obtained from a man aged 55 to 70 with active or convalescent COVID-19. Specimen: peripheral blood. CDR3 region: CASSNQGADETQYF. The DNA reads TGTGCCAGTAGTAATCAGGGGGCCGACGAGACCCAGTACTTC.